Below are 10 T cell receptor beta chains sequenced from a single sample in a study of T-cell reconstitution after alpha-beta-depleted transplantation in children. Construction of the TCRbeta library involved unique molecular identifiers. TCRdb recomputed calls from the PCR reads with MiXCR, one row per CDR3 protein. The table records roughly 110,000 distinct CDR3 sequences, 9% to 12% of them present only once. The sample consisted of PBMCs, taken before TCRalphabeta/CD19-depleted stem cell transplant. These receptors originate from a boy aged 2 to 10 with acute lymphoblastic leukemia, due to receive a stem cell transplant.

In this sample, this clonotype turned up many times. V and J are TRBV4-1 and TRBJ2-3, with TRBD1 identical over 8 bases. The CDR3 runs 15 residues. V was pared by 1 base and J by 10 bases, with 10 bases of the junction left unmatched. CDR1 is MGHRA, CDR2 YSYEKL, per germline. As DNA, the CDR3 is TGCGCCAGCAGCCAAGTCCCGGGACAGGATTCAGCGCAGTATTTT. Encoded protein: CASSQVPGQDSAQYF.

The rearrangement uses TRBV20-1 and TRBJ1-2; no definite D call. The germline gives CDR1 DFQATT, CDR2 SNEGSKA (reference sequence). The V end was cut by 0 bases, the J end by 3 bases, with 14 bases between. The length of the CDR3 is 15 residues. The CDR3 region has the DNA TGCAGTGCTAGAGATAAGGGAGTGGGTGACTATGGCTACACCTTC. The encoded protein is CSARDKGVGDYGYTF.

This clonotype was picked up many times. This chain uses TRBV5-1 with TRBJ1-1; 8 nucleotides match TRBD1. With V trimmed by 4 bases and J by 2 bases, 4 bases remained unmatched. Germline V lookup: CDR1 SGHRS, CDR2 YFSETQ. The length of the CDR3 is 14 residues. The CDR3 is CASSIAGGNTEAFF. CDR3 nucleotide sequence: TGCGCCAGCAGCATTGCAGGGGGCAACACTGAAGCTTTCTTT.

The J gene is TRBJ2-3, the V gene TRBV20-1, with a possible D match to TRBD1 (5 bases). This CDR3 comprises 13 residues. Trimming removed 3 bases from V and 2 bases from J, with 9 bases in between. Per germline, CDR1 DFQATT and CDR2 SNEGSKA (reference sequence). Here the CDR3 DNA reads TGCAGTGCTAGGGGGCTAGACACAGATACGCAGTATTTT. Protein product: CSARGLDTDTQYF.

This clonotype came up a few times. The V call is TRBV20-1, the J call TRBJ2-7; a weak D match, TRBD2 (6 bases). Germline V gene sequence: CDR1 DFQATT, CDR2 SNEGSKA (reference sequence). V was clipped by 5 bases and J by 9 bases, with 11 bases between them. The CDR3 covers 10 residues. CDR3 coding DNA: TGCAGTGCTCCCCTGGGGGGGCAGTACTTC. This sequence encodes CSAPLGGQYF.

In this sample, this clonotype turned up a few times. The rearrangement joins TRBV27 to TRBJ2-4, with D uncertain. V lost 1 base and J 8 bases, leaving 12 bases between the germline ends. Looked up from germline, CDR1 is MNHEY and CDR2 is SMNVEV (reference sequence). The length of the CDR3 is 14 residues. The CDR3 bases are TGTGCCAGCAGTTTATTTGCAGGCTGGGACATTCAGTACTTC. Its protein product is CASSLFAGWDIQYF.

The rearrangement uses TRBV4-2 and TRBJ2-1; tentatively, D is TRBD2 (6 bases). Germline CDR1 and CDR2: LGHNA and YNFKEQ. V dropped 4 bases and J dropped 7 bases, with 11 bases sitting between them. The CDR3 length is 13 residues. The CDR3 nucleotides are TGTGCCAGCAGCCCCGGGGGAGGAAATGAGCAGTTCTTC. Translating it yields CASSPGGGNEQFF.

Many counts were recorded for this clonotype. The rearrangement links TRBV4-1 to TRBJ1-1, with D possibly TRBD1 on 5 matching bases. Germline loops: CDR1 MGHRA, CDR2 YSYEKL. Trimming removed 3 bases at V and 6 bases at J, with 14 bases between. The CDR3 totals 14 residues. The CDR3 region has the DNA TGCGCCAGCAGCCACCTCGGGACGGCTGCTGAAGCTTTCTTT. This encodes CASSHLGTAAEAFF.

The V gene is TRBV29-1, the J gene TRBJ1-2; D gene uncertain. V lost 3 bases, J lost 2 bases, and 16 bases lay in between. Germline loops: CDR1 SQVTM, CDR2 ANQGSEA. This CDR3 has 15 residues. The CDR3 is CSVDRVGRPNYGYTF. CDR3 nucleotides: TGCAGCGTTGATAGGGTGGGCAGACCCAACTATGGCTACACCTTC.

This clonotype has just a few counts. The CDR3 nucleotides are TGTGCCAGCAGTGACCAGGGGCGCTTTTCCTATGGCTACACCTTC. This encodes CASSDQGRFSYGYTF. This chain links TRBV2 with TRBJ1-2, with TRBD1 as a possible D gene (6 bases). This CDR3 has 15 amino acids. Trimming pared 3 bases from V and 4 bases from J, leaving 15 bases between. Germline loops: CDR1 SNHLY, CDR2 FYNNEI.